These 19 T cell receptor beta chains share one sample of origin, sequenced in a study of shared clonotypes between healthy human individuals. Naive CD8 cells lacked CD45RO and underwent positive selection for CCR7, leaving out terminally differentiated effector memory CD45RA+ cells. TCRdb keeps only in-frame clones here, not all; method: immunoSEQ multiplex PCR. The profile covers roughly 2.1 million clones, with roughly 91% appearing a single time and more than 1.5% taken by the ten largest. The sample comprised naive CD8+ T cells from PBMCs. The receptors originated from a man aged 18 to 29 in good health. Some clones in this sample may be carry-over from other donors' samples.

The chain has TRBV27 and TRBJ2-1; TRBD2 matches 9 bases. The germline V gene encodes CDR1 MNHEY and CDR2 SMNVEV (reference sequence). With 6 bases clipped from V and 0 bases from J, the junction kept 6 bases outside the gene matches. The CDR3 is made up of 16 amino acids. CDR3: CASSTLAGYSYNEQFF. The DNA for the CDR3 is TGTGCCAGCAGCACACTAGCGGGCTACTCCTACAATGAGCAGTTCTTC.

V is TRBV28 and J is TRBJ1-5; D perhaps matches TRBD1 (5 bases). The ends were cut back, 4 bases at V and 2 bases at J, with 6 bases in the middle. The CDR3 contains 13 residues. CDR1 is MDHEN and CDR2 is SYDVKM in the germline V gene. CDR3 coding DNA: TGTGCCAGCAGTTGGGGGGGCAATCAGCCCCAGCATTTT. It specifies CASSWGGNQPQHF.

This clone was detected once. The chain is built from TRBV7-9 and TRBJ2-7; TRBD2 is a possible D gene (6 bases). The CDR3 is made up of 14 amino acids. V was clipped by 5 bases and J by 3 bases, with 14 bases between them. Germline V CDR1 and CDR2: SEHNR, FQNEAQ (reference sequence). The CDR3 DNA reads TGTGCCAGCAGCCAGCCCGGGAGCGGCTACGAGCAGTACTTC. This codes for CASSQPGSGYEQYF.

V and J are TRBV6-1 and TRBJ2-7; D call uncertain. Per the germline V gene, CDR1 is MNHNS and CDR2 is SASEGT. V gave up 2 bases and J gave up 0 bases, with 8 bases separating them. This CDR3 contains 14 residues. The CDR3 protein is CASSEPRGSYEQYF. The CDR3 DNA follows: TGTGCCAGCAGTGAACCTAGAGGCTCCTACGAGCAGTACTTC.

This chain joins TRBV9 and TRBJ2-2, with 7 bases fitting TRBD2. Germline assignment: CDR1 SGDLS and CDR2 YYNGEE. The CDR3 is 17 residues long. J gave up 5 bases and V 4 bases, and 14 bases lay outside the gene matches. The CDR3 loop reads CASSTTSSGMETGELFF. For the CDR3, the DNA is TGTGCCAGCAGCACCACCTCCAGCGGGATGGAAACCGGGGAGCTGTTTTTT.

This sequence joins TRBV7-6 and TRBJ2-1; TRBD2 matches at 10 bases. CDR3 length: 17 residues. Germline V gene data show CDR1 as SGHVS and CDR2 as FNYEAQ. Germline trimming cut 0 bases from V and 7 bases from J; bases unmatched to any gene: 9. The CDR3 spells CASSLAPLAGGENEQFF. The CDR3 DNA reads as TGTGCCAGCAGCTTAGCCCCTTTAGCGGGAGGCGAGAATGAGCAGTTCTTC.

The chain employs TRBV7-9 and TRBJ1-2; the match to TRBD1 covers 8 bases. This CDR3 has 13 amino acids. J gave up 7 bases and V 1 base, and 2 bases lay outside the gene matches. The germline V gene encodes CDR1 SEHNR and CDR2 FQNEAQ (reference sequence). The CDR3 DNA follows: TGTGCCAGCAGCTTAGGGGACAGGTCTGGCTACACCTTC. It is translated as CASSLGDRSGYTF.

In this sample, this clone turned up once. CDR3 loop: CASSRGGLAGGQETQYF. The CDR3 bases are TGTGCCAGCAGCCGCGGGGGACTAGCGGGAGGGCAAGAGACCCAGTACTTC. The rearrangement uses TRBV9 and TRBJ2-5, with 16 positions matching TRBD2. CDR3 length: 17 amino acids. Unmatched junction bases numbered 5, after V lost 4 bases and J lost 2 bases. Germline lookup yields CDR1 SGDLS and CDR2 YYNGEE.

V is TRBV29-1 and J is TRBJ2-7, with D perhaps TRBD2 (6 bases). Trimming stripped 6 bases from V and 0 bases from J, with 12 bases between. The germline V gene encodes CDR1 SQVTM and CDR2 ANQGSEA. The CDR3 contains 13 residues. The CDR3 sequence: CSVLAGFSYEQYF. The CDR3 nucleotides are TGCAGCGTCCTGGCGGGGTTCTCCTACGAGCAGTACTTC.

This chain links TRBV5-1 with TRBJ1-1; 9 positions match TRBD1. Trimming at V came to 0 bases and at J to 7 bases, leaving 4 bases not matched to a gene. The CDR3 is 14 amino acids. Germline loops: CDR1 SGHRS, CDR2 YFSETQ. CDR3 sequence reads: CASSLDRGPGEAFF. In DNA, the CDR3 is TGCGCCAGCAGCTTGGACAGGGGGCCTGGTGAAGCTTTCTTT.

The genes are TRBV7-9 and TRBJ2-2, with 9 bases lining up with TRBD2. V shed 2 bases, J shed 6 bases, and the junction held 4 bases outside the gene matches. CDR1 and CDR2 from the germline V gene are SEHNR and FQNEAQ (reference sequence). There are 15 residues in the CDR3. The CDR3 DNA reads TGTGCCAGCAGCTTAAGGGCTAGCGGGGCCGGGGAGCTGTTTTTT. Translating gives CASSLRASGAGELFF.

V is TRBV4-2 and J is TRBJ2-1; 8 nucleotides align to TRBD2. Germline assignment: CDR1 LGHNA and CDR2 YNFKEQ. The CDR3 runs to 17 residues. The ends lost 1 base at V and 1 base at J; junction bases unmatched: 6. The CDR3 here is CASSQALSGNSYNEQFF. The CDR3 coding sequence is TGTGCCAGCAGCCAAGCCCTTAGCGGGAATTCCTACAATGAGCAGTTCTTC.

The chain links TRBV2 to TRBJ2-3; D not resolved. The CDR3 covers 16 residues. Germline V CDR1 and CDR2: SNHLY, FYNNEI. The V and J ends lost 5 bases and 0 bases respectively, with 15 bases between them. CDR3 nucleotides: TGTGCCAGCAGTCTACCCGAAGGCACTAGCACAGATACGCAGTATTTT. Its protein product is CASSLPEGTSTDTQYF.

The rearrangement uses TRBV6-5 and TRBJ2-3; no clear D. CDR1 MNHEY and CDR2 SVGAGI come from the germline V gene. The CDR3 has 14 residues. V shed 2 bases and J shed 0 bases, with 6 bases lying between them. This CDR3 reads CASSYQESTDTQYF. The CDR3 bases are TGTGCCAGCAGTTACCAGGAAAGCACAGATACGCAGTATTTT.

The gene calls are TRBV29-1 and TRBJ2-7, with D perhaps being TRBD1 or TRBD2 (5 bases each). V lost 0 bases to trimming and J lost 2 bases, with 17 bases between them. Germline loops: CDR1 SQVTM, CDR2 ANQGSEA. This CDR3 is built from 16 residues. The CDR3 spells CSVEDLVGESTYEQYF. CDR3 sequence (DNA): TGCAGCGTTGAAGACCTCGTAGGGGAGAGTACCTACGAGCAGTACTTC.

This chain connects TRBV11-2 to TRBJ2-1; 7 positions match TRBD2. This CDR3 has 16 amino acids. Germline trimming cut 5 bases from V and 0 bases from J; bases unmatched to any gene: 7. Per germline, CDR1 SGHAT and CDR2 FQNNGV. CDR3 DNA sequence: TGTGCCAGCAGCCTTAGCGGGCGGCCCTCCTACAATGAGCAGTTCTTC. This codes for CASSLSGRPSYNEQFF.

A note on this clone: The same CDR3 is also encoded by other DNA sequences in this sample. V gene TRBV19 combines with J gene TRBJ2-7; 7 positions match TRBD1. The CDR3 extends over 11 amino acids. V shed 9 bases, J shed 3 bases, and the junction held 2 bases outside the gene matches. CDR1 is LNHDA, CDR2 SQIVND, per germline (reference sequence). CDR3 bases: TGTGCCAGCTCAGGGGGCTACGAGCAGTACTTC. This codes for CASSGGYEQYF.

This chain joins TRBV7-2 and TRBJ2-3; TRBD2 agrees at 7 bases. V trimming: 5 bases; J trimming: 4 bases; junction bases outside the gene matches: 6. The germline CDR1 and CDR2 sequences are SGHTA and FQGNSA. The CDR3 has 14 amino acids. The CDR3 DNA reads TGTGCCAGCAGCCTTTCCCGGGGGGCAGATACGCAGTATTTT. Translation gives CASSLSRGADTQYF. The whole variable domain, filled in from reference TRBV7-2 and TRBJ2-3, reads GAGVSQSPSNKVTEKGKDVELRCDPISGHTALYWYRQSLGQGLEFLIYFQGNSAPDKSGLPSDRFSAERTGGSVSTLTIQRTQQEDSAVYLCASSLSRGADTQYFGPGTRLTVL.

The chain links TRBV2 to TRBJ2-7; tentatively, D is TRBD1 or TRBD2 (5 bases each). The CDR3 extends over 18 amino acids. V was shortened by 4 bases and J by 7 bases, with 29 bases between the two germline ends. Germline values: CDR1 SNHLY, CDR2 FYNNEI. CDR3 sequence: CASSGSSPRDVLLWEQYF. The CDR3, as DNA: TGTGCCAGCAGTGGTTCCTCCCCACGGGACGTACTTTTATGGGAGCAGTACTTC. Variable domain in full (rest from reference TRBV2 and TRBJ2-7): EPEVTQTPSHQVTQMGQEVILRCVPISNHLYFYWYRQILGQKVEFLVSFYNNEISEKSEIFDDQFSVERPDGSNFTLKIRSTKLEDSAMYFCASSGSSPRDVLLWEQYFGPGTRLTVT.